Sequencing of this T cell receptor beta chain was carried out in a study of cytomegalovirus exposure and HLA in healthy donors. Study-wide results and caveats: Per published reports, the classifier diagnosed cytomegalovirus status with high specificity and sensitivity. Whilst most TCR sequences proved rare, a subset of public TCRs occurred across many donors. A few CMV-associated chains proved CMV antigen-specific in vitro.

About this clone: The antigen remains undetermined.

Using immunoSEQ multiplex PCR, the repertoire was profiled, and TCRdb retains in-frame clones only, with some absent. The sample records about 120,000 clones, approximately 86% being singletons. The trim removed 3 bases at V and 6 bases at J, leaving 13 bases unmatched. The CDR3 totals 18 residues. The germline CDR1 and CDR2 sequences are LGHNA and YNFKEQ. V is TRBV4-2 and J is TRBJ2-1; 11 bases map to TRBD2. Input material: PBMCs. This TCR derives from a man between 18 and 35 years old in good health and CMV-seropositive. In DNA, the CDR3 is TGTGCCAGCAGCCATGTCTACTCCGGGACTAGCGGACTCAATGAGCAGTTCTTC. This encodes CASSHVYSGTSGLNEQFF.